The next 23 T cell receptor beta chains were all read from a single sample in a study of T cell responses to AZD1222 COVID-19 vaccine. Produced via immunoSEQ multiplex PCR; TCRdb's table is partial and in-frame only. The repertoire holds roughly 160,000 clones, with around nine tenths as singletons. The sequencing here drew on peripheral blood, taken 28 days after the second AZD1222 dose. The receptors derive from an adult who received the AZD1222 COVID-19 vaccine.

This chain joins TRBV6-2 or TRBV6-3 and TRBJ2-5; TRBD1 aligns across 8 bases. The germline V gene has CDR1 MNHEY and CDR2 SVGEGT. V shed 6 bases, J shed 0 bases, and the junction held 9 bases outside the gene matches. The CDR3 is made up of 16 amino acids. The CDR3 sequence: CASSRTGLMYQETQYF. In nucleotides, the CDR3 is TGTGCCAGCAGCCGGACAGGGCTAATGTACCAAGAGACCCAGTACTTC.

The chain links TRBV19 to TRBJ2-7; either TRBD1 or TRBD2 may supply D (5 bases each). The V gene's germline CDR1 is LNHDA and CDR2 SQIVND (reference sequence). Trimming left V 3 bases short and J 5 bases short, with 17 bases between. This CDR3 region has 15 residues. The CDR3 region is CASSMRGEQSNEQYF. The CDR3 nucleotides read TGTGCCAGTAGTATGAGGGGTGAACAGTCCAACGAGCAGTACTTC.

The V gene is TRBV6-5, the J gene TRBJ2-1; 8 bases are a match to TRBD1. The CDR3 sequence is 16 residues long. V dropped 8 bases and J dropped 2; count of bases not matched to a gene: 11. The germline V gene encodes CDR1 MNHEY and CDR2 SVGAGI. CDR3 DNA: TGTGCCAGCCGTTTGAGTGGACAGGGTACCTACAATGAGCAGTTCTTC. This translates into CASRLSGQGTYNEQFF.

The genes are TRBV27 and TRBJ2-3; 7 nucleotides line up with TRBD1. This CDR3 spans 15 amino acids. Germline CDR1 MNHEY, CDR2 SMNVEV (reference sequence). J was trimmed by 4 bases and V by 6 bases; bases with no gene match: 10. Written as DNA, the CDR3 is TGTGCCAGCAGGGGACAGAGTCGAAGGGCAGATACGCAGTATTTT. It is translated as CASRGQSRRADTQYF.

This chain joins TRBV19 and TRBJ1-4; 8 nucleotides line up with TRBD1. Germline V gene data show CDR1 as LNHDA and CDR2 as SQIVND (reference sequence). The CDR3 totals 17 residues. The trim removed 8 bases at V and 7 bases at J, leaving 18 bases unmatched. The CDR3 DNA follows: TGTGCCAGTCGGGTGTGGGACAGGCAGTTCAGATCTGAAAAACTGTTTTTT. It yields the protein CASRVWDRQFRSEKLFF. Complete variable domain (other parts from reference TRBV19 and TRBJ1-4): DGGITQSPKYLFRKEGQNVTLSCEQNLNHDAMYWYRQDPGQGLRLIYYSQIVNDFQKGDIAEGYSVSREKKESFPLTVTSAQKNPTAFYLCASRVWDRQFRSEKLFFGSGTQLSVL.

This clone appeared a single time. This rearrangement joins TRBV6-1 to TRBJ1-1; the match to TRBD1 covers 7 bases. The germline V gene has CDR1 MNHNS and CDR2 SASEGT. The junction had 7 bases not matched to a gene; V was cut back by 2 bases and J by 4 bases. The CDR3 contains 15 residues. As DNA, the CDR3 is TGTGCCAGCAGTGAACGCGCAGGGGGGGGCACTGAAGCTTTCTTT. Translated, it gives CASSERAGGGTEAFF.

This clone was recorded only once. The genes are TRBV20-1 and TRBJ1-2; D unclear. Germline CDR1 DFQATT, CDR2 SNEGSKA (reference sequence). The ends were cut back, 0 bases at V and 4 bases at J, with 3 bases in the middle. The CDR3 covers 11 residues. As DNA, the CDR3 is TGCAGTGCTAGAGAGGGCTATGGCTACACCTTC. It encodes CSAREGYGYTF.

The CDR3: CASSLEGGRDTGELFF. The CDR3 DNA sequence: TGCGCCAGCAGCTTGGAGGGGGGGCGCGACACCGGGGAGCTGTTTTTT. The gene calls are TRBV5-1 and TRBJ2-2; D is perhaps TRBD2 (7 bases). The germline V gene has CDR1 SGHRS and CDR2 YFSETQ. V was cut by 0 bases and J by 3 bases, with 12 bases left in between. This CDR3 spans 16 amino acids.

The chain joins TRBV2 to TRBJ2-2; 13 nucleotides line up with TRBD2. CDR3 length: 21 residues. The V gene's germline CDR1 is SNHLY and CDR2 FYNNEI. Trimming took 6 bases from V and 0 from J; bases not matched to a gene: 16. Written as DNA, the CDR3 is TGTGCCAGCAGATCTCGGGGACTAGCGGGGCTATCCTCTTCGAACACCGGGGAGCTGTTTTTT. It encodes CASRSRGLAGLSSSNTGELFF.

The chain couples TRBV7-2 to TRBJ2-1; 16 bases fit TRBD2. The V gene end was trimmed by 2 bases and the J gene end by 6 bases; junction bases not matched to a gene: 10. This CDR3 region has 19 residues. Looked up from germline, CDR1 is SGHTA and CDR2 is FQGNSA. CDR3 in DNA: TGTGCCAGCAGCTTAACGGGACTAGCGGGGGGGCGTCGTGGCAATGAGCAGTTCTTC. Residues: CASSLTGLAGGRRGNEQFF.

The chain joins TRBV2 to TRBJ1-2, with D possibly matching TRBD1 (5 bases). The germline V gene has CDR1 SNHLY and CDR2 FYNNEI. Trimming took 0 bases from V and 7 from J, leaving 12 bases between them. CDR3 length equals 14 residues. DNA for the CDR3: TGTGCCAGCAGTGAAGCGAGCGGGGCGGGTGGCTACACCTTC. Translation gives CASSEASGAGGYTF.

J is TRBJ1-6 and V is TRBV10-3; D is undetermined. Trimming took 2 bases from V and 0 from J, leaving 8 bases between them. The CDR3 has 16 amino acids. In germline, CDR1 is ENHRY, CDR2 SYGVKD. Here the CDR3 reads CAISEEGSSYNSPLHF. The CDR3 DNA reads TGTGCCATCAGTGAGGAGGGTAGCTCCTATAATTCACCCCTCCACTTT.

This clone was observed once. The chain employs TRBV5-1 and TRBJ1-6; D unresolved. Germline CDR1 SGHRS, CDR2 YFSETQ. This CDR3 region has 15 residues. Trimming stripped 1 base from V and 10 bases from J, with 15 bases between. CDR3 DNA sequence: TGCGCCAGCAGCTTGTCTAGCGTCTCGGTGTCACCCCTCCACTTT. Its protein is CASSLSSVSVSPLHF.

The chain uses TRBV9 and TRBJ1-6; no clear D gene. The CDR3 spans 15 residues. V lost 4 bases and J lost 6, with 14 bases in between. Germline V lookup: CDR1 SGDLS, CDR2 YYNGEE. This CDR3 reads CASSSAALGNSPLHF. CDR3 nucleotides: TGTGCCAGCAGCTCCGCCGCTTTGGGTAATTCACCCCTCCACTTT.

The chain combines TRBV3-1 (or the pseudogene TRBV3-2) with TRBJ1-2; 7 bases line up with TRBD1. Germline V lookup: CDR1 LGHDT, CDR2 YNNKEL (reference sequence). This CDR3 contains 16 residues. The ends lost 1 base at V and 7 bases at J; junction bases unmatched: 12. The CDR3 coding sequence is TGTGCCAGCAGCCAAGTAAACGACAGGGAAGGCCTTGGCTACACCTTC. It codes for CASSQVNDREGLGYTF.

The chain employs TRBV19 and TRBJ1-1; the D gene is possibly TRBD1 (5 bases). The CDR3 contains 13 residues. Germline CDR1 reads LNHDA; CDR2 reads SQIVND (reference sequence). Trimming stripped 4 bases from V and 1 base from J, with 7 bases between. CDR3: CASSTQGNTEAFF. The CDR3, as DNA: TGTGCCAGTAGTACGCAGGGGAACACTGAAGCTTTCTTT.

The sample holds a few counts of this clone. This rearrangement joins TRBV5-6 to TRBJ1-4; D is possibly TRBD1 (6 bases). Between the trimmed V and J ends, which lost 1 base and 5 bases, there was a span of 12 bases. The CDR3 is made up of 15 amino acids. In germline, CDR1 is SGHDT, CDR2 YYEEEE. CDR3: CASSLSDRPNEKLFF. The CDR3 DNA reads as TGTGCCAGCAGCTTGTCGGACAGACCGAATGAAAAACTGTTTTTT.

The chain uses TRBV19 and TRBJ1-1; D might be TRBD1 (5 bases). This CDR3 has 14 amino acids. Per the germline V gene, CDR1 is LNHDA and CDR2 is SQIVND (reference sequence). Trimming took 2 bases from V and 0 from J, leaving 7 bases between them. The CDR3 DNA sequence: TGTGCCAGTAGTATACGACAGTTGAACACTGAAGCTTTCTTT. Translation gives CASSIRQLNTEAFF.

The chain joins TRBV7-2 to TRBJ2-5, with 7 bases aligning to TRBD2. Germline CDR1 is SGHTA and CDR2 is FQGNSA. The CDR3 loop spans 14 amino acids. Trimming took 2 bases from V and 4 from J; bases not matched to a gene: 4. The CDR3 coding sequence is TGTGCCAGCAGCTTATATCCGGGAGGAGAGACCCAGTACTTC. Translated: CASSLYPGGETQYF.

The chain employs TRBV6-1 and TRBJ2-2; D is uncertain. The V gene lost 3 bases and the J gene lost 5 bases, with 16 bases spanning the gap. The CDR3 loop spans 16 amino acids. Germline loops: CDR1 MNHNS, CDR2 SASEGT. The DNA for the CDR3 is TGTGCCAGCAGTGAGGATGGAAGGGTTGGAACCGGGGAGCTGTTTTTT. It translates to CASSEDGRVGTGELFF.

The chain recombines TRBV3-1 (or the pseudogene TRBV3-2) with TRBJ2-1; D is unclear. Trimming stripped 6 bases from V and 4 bases from J, with 16 bases between. Germline V gene lookup returns CDR1 LGHDT and CDR2 YNNKEL (reference sequence). This CDR3 has 15 residues. DNA for the CDR3: TGTGCCAGCAGTCCGGACCAATGTTTATACAATGAGCAGTTCTTC. It encodes CASSPDQCLYNEQFF.

This sequence joins TRBV9 and TRBJ2-3, with 8 bases identical to TRBD2. CDR1 is SGDLS and CDR2 is YYNGEE in the germline V gene. The CDR3 extends over 16 amino acids. V shed 0 bases and J 1 base; nucleotides not matched to a gene: 4. CDR3 amino acids: CASSVVTGGGTDTQYF. The CDR3 DNA reads TGTGCCAGCAGCGTAGTAACGGGGGGGGGCACAGATACGCAGTATTTT. Supplemented by reference TRBV9 and TRBJ2-3, the full variable domain reads DSGVTQTPKHLITATGQRVTLRCSPRSGDLSVYWYQQSLDQGLQFLIQYYNGEERAKGNILERFSAQQFPDLHSELNLSSLELGDSALYFCASSVVTGGGTDTQYFGPGTRLTVL.

The genes are TRBV18 and TRBJ2-5, with D perhaps TRBD1 (5 bases). V dropped 3 bases and J dropped 4 bases, with 15 bases sitting between them. The germline gives CDR1 KGHSH, CDR2 LQKENI. The CDR3 extends over 15 amino acids. CDR3 sequence: CASSPNRSGRETQYF. The CDR3 nucleotides read TGTGCCAGCTCACCCAACCGGTCAGGGCGAGAGACCCAGTACTTC.